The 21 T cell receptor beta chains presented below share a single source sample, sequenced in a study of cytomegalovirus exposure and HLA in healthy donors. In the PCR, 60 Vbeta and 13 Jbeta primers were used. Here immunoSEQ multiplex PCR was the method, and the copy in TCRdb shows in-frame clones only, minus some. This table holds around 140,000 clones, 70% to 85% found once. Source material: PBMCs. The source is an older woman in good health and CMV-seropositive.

The CDR3 nucleotides are TGTGCCAGCAGCTTAACAGGGGGTCCCCTCTACGAGCAGTACTTC. As protein: CASSLTGGPLYEQYF. The rearrangement uses TRBV7-9 and TRBJ2-5; 8 bases are shared with TRBD1. The J call may be mistaken, given a closer DNA end match to TRBJ2-7. CDR1 is SEHNR and CDR2 is FQNEAQ in the germline V gene (reference sequence). This CDR3 spans 15 amino acids.

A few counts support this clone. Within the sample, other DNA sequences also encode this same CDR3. CDR3 sequence: CASSIGQGNQPQHF. In nucleotides, the CDR3 is TGTGCCAGTAGTATAGGACAGGGCAATCAGCCCCAGCATTTT. The genes are TRBV19 and TRBJ1-5, with D possibly matching TRBD1 (6 bases). Trimming pared 1 base from V and 2 bases from J, leaving 6 bases between. Germline CDR1 and CDR2: LNHDA and SQIVND (reference sequence). The CDR3 has 14 residues.

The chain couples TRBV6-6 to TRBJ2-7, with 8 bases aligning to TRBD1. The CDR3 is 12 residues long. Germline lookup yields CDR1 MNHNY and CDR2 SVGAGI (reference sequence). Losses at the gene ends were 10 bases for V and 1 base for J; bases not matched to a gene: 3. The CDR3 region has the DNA TGTGCCACCCGGGACAGGTCCTACGAGCAGTACTTC. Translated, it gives CATRDRSYEQYF.

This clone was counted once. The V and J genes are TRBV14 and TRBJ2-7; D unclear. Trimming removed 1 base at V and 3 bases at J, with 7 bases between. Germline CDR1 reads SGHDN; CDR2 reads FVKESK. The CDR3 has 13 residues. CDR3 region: CASSQVADYEQYF. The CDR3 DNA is TGTGCCAGCAGCCAAGTGGCTGACTACGAGCAGTACTTC.

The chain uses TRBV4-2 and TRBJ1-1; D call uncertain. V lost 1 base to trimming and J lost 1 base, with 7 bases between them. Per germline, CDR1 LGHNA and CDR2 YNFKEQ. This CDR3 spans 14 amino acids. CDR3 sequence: CASSQAGKNTEAFF. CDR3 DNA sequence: TGTGCCAGCAGCCAAGCTGGCAAGAACACTGAAGCTTTCTTT.

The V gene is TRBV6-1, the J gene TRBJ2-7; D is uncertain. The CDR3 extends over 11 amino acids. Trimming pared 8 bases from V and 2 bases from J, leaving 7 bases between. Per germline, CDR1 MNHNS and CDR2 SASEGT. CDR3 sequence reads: CASGTTYEQYF. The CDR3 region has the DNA TGTGCCAGCGGTACAACCTACGAGCAGTACTTC.

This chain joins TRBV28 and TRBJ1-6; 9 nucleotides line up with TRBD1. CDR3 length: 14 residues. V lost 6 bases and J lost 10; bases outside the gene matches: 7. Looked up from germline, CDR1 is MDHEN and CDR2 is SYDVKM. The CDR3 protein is CASRRDRVLSPLHF. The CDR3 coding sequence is TGTGCCAGCAGGCGGGACAGGGTTCTCTCACCCCTCCACTTT.

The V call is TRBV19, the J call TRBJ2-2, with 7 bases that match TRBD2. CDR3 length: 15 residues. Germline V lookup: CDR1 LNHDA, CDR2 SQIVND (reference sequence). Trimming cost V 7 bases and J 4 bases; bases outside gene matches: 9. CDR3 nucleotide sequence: TGTGCCAGTACCCGGGCTAGCGGACGCACCGGGGAGCTGTTTTTT. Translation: CASTRASGRTGELFF.

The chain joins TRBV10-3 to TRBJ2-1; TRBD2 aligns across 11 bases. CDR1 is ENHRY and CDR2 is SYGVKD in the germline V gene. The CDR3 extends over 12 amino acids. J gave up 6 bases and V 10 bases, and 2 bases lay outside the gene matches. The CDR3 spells CATTSGGNEQFF. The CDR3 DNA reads TGTGCCACCACTAGCGGGGGCAATGAGCAGTTCTTC.

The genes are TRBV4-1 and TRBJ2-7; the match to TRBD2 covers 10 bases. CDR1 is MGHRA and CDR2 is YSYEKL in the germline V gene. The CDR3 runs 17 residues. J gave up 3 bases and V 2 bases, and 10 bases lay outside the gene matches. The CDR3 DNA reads TGCGCCAGCAGCCAACCTGCTAGCGGGAGCCCTGACTACGAGCAGTACTTC. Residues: CASSQPASGSPDYEQYF.

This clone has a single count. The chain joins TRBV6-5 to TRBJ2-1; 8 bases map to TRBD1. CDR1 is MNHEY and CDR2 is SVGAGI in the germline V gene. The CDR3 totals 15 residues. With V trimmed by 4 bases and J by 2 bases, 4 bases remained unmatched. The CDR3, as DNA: TGTGCCAGCAGTTTCAGGGGGCCCACCTACAATGAGCAGTTCTTC. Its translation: CASSFRGPTYNEQFF.

The CDR3 DNA is TGTGCCAGCAGCCCCTCGGACAGGATGAACTACGAGCAGTACTTC. Protein product: CASSPSDRMNYEQYF. V usage is TRBV7-2 and J usage is TRBJ2-7, with 7 bases lining up with TRBD1. J lost 3 bases, V lost 5 bases, and 10 bases had no gene match. Germline V CDR1 and CDR2: SGHTA, FQGNSA. The CDR3 runs 15 residues.

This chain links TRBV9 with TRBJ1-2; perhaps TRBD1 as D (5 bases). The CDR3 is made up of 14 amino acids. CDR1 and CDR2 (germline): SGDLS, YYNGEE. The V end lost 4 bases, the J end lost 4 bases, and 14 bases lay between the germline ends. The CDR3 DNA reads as TGTGCCAGCAGCCCTGACTTCAGGGCCTATGGCTACACCTTC. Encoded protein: CASSPDFRAYGYTF.

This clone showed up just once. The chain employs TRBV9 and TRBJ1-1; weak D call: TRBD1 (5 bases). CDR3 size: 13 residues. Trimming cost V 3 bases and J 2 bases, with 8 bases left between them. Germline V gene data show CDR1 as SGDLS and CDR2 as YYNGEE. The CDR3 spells CASSETVNTEAFF. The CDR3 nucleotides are TGTGCCAGCAGCGAGACAGTTAACACTGAAGCTTTCTTT.

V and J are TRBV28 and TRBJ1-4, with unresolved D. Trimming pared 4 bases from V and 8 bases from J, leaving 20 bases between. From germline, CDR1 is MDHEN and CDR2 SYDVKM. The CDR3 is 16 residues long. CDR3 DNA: TGTGCCAGCAGTTCGCCGCCCCACCGAAGGCGGGAAAAACTGTTTTTT. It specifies CASSSPPHRRREKLFF.

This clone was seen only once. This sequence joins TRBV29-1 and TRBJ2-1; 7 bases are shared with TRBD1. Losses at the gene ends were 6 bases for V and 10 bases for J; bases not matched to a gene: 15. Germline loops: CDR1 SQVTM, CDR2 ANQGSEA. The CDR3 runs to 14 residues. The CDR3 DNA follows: TGCAGCGTCGTCGGGACAGATTGGTTTGGGGAGCAGTTCTTC. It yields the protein CSVVGTDWFGEQFF.

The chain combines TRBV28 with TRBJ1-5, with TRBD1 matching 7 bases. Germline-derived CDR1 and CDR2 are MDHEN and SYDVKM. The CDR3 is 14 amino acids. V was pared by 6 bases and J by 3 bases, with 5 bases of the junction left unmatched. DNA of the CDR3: TGTGCCAGCAGACCGACAGGGCCCAATCAGCCCCAGCATTTT. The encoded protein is CASRPTGPNQPQHF.

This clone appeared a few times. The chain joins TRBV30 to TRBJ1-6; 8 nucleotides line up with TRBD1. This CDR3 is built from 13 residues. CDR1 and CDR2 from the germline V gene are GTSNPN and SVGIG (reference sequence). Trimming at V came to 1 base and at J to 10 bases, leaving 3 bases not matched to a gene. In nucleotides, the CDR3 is TGTGCCTGGAGTGCAGGGGGCAGGTCACCCCTCCACTTT. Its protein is CAWSAGGRSPLHF.

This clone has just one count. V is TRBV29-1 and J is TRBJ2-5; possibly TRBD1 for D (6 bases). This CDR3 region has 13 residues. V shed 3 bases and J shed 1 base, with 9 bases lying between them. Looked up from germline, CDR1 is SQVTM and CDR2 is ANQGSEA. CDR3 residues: CSVDRDTQETQYF. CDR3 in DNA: TGCAGCGTTGACAGGGACACCCAAGAGACCCAGTACTTC.

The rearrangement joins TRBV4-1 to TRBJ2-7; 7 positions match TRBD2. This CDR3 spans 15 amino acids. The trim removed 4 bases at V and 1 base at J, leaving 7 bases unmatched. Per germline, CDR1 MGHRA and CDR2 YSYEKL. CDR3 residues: CASSPGAGSSYEQYF. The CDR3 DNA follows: TGCGCCAGCAGCCCAGGAGCGGGGTCATCCTACGAGCAGTACTTC.

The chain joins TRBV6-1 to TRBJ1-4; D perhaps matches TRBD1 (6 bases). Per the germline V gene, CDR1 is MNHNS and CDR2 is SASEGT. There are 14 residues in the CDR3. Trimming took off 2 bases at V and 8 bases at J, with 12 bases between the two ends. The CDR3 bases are TGTGCCAGCAGTGAACAGAGGGGGTGGGAAAAACTGTTTTTT. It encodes CASSEQRGWEKLFF.